This T cell receptor (beta chain) was documented in a study of blood T cells in healthy people across ages. Across the whole study: Per two T cells, about one barcoded beta molecule was captured through template switching.

For the second PCR, which ran for about 6 to 12 cycles, a sample-barcoded 5' primer and a J-beta primer mix were used. TCRdb analysed the 5' RACE reads with MiXCR anew, one entry per CDR3 protein. The sample comprises 800,000 to 950,000 distinct CDR3 sequences, around 29% of which are singletons, and roughly a tenth rests with the top ten. This clonotype was counted at least ten times. Between the trimmed V and J ends, which lost 1 base and 10 bases, there was a span of 17 bases. This CDR3 region has 14 residues. Germline loops: CDR1 DFQATT, CDR2 SNEGSKA (reference sequence). These data were likewise used in another study, on T cells of mothers and their children.

Material for sequencing was blood. This TCR was sampled from a woman in her thirties or forties in good health. The rearrangement links TRBV20-1 to TRBJ2-1, with D tentatively TRBD1 or TRBD2 (6 bases each). In nucleotides, the CDR3 is TGCAGTGCTAGAGGCGGGGATAGGGGGTACGAGCAGTTCTTC. Translating gives CSARGGDRGYEQFF.